The clone carrying this T cell receptor (beta chain) appeared once. Its antigen is unidentified. Germline V gene sequence: CDR1 SEHNR, CDR2 FQNEAQ (reference sequence). The CDR3 loop spans 16 amino acids. V dropped 3 bases and J dropped 0 bases, with 9 bases sitting between them. This specimen belongs to a study of PD-1 blockade in classical Hodgkin lymphoma. Findings of the study overall: Significant TCR diversity gains by C4D1 occurred in CD4+ but not CD8+ cells. Patients were excluded if nivolumab began under 1 year after ASCT (the autologous transplant). Relapsed/refractory patients reportedly had the lowest baseline TCR diversity, below newly diagnosed patients, who were below healthy donors.

Only in-frame clones appear in the TCRdb table, and some are missing; sequencing was by immunoSEQ multiplex PCR. This sample has 20,000 to 25,000 clones; around 80% occur once, and the top ten carry 40%. All trial patients relapsed after autologous stem cell transplantation. This TCR was recovered from a human donor with classical Hodgkin lymphoma. The rearrangement links TRBV7-9 to TRBJ2-6, with unresolved D. The sequenced sample was peripheral blood mononuclear cells (PBMCs), obtained before the second cycle of nivolumab. The CDR3 DNA is TGTGCCAGCAGCTTGGGCCTCTACTCTGGGGCCAACGTCCTGACTTTC. This encodes CASSLGLYSGANVLTF.